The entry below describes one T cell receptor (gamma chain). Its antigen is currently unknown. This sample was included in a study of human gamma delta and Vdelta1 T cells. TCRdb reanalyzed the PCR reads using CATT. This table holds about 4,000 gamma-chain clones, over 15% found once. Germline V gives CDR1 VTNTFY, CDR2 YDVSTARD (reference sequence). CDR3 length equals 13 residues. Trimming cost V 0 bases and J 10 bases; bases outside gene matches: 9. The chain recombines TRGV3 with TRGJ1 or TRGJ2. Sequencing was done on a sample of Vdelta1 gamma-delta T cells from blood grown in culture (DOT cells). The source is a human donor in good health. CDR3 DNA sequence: TGTGCCACCTGGGACAGGCCCTGTACCAAGAAACTCTTT. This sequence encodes CATWDRPCTKKLF.